These 7 T cell receptor beta chains were all obtained from the same sample, sequenced in a study of identical twins. TCRdb ran MiXCR on the 5' RACE reads and lists one entry per CDR3 protein. This table has under 250,000 distinct CDR3 sequences, roughly a tenth appearing once. Sequenced: memory (CD45RO+) T cells sorted from blood. These receptors were taken from a woman between 18 and 30 years old in good health.

The rearrangement links TRBV2 to TRBJ1-6; D possibly corresponds to TRBD1 (5 bases). V lost 6 bases and J 5 bases, leaving 5 bases between the germline ends. The germline CDR1 and CDR2 sequences are SNHLY and FYNNEI. The CDR3 length is 12 residues. The CDR3 DNA reads as TGTGCCAGCAGGACAGATAATTCACCCCTCCACTTT. Translation gives CASRTDNSPLHF. Full variable domain (rest looked up from reference TRBV2 and TRBJ1-6): EPEVTQTPSHQVTQMGQEVILRCVPISNHLYFYWYRQILGQKVEFLVSFYNNEISEKSEIFDDQFSVERPDGSNFTLKIRSTKLEDSAMYFCASRTDNSPLHFGNGTRLTVT.

This clonotype was picked up many times. The chain is built from TRBV20-1 and TRBJ1-1; D is possibly TRBD1 (6 bases). With 3 bases removed from V and 4 bases from J, the gap between germline ends came to 18 bases. From germline, CDR1 is DFQATT and CDR2 SNEGSKA (reference sequence). The CDR3 spans 15 residues. As DNA, the CDR3 is TGCAGTGCTAGTCCCTGGACAGTTTCGGGCACTGAAGCTTTCTTT. The encoded protein is CSASPWTVSGTEAFF.

V gene TRBV7-9 combines with J gene TRBJ2-2; 7 nucleotides match TRBD2. V gave up 2 bases and J gave up 7 bases; unmatched junction bases: 4. The CDR3 runs 14 residues. Germline lookup yields CDR1 SEHNR and CDR2 FQNEAQ (reference sequence). Here the CDR3 reads CASSLREGSGELFF. Here the CDR3 DNA reads TGTGCCAGCAGCTTAAGGGAGGGCAGCGGGGAGCTGTTTTTT.

At least ten counts were recorded for this clonotype. The chain combines TRBV5-1 with TRBJ1-1; no firm D call. The CDR3 is made up of 13 amino acids. With 4 bases removed from V and 1 base from J, the gap between germline ends came to 8 bases. Germline V CDR1 and CDR2: SGHRS, YFSETQ. CDR3 loop: CASSVAPNTEAFF. The CDR3 bases are TGCGCCAGCAGCGTGGCCCCGAACACTGAAGCTTTCTTT.

The table lists this clonotype with many counts. The rearrangement uses TRBV5-1 and TRBJ2-7; the D gene is possibly TRBD2 (5 bases). Germline CDR1 reads SGHRS; CDR2 reads YFSETQ. CDR3 length: 15 residues. The ends were cut back, 0 bases at V and 5 bases at J, with 15 bases in the middle. The CDR3: CASSLEVATTNEQYF. The DNA of the CDR3 is TGCGCCAGCAGCTTGGAAGTAGCCACGACTAACGAGCAGTACTTC.

This clonotype was counted many times. The chain combines TRBV3-1 with TRBJ1-2; no reliable D call. Germline loops: CDR1 LGHDT, CDR2 YNNKEL (reference sequence). This CDR3 is 13 amino acids long. Trimming took 3 bases from V and 4 from J, leaving 9 bases between them. The CDR3 sequence: CASSQSATYGYTF. CDR3 sequence (DNA): TGTGCCAGCAGCCAGTCAGCCACCTATGGCTACACCTTC.

This clonotype was picked up many times. The chain links TRBV12-3 or TRBV12-4 to TRBJ1-6; D is unresolved. This CDR3 comprises 12 residues. V lost 1 base to trimming and J lost 8 bases, with 3 bases between them. The CDR3, as DNA: TGTGCCAGCAGTTTAGAAGATTCACCCCTCCACTTT. Protein product: CASSLEDSPLHF.